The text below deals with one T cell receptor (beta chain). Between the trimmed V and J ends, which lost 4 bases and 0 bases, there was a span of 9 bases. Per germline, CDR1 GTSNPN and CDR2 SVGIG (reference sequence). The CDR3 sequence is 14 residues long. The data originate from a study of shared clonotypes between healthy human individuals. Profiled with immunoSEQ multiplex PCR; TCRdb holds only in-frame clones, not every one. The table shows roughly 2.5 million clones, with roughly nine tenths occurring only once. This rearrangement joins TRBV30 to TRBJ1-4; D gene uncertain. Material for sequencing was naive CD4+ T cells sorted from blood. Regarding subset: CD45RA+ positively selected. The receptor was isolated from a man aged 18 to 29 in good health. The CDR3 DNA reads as TGTGCCTGGACCCTCCAGGCAACTAATGAAAAACTGTTTTTT. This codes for CAWTLQATNEKLFF.